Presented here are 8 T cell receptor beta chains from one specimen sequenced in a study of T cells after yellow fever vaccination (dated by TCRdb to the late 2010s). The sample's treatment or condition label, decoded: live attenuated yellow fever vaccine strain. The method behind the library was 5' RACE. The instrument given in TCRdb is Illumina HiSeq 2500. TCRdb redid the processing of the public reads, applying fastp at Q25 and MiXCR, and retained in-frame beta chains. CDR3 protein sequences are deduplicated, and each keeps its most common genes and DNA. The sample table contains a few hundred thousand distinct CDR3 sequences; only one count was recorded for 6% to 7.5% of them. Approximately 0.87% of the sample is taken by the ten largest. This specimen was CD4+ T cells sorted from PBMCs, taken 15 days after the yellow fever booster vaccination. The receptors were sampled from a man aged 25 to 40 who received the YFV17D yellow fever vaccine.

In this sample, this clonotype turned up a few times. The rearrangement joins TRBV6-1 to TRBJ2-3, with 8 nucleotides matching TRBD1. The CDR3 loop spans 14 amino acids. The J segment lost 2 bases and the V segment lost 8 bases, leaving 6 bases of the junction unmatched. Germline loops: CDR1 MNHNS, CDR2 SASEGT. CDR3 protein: CASGRQGPTDTQYF. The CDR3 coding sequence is TGTGCCAGCGGGCGACAGGGGCCCACAGATACGCAGTATTTT.

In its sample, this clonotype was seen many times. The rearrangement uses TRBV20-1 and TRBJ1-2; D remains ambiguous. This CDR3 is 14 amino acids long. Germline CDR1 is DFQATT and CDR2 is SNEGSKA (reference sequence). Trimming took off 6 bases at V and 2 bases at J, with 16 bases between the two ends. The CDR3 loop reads CSAFRATGNYGYTF. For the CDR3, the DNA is TGCAGTGCCTTCCGGGCGACGGGGAACTATGGCTACACCTTC.

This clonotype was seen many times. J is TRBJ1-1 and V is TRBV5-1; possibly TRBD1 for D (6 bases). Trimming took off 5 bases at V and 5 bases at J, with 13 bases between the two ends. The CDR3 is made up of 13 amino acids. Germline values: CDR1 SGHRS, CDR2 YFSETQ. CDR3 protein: CASSILGGTEAFF. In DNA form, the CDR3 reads TGCGCCAGCAGTATATTAGGGGGAACTGAAGCTTTCTTT. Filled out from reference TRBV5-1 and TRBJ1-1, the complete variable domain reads KAGVTQTPRYLIKTRGQQVTLSCSPISGHRSVSWYQQTPGQGLQFLFEYFSETQRNKGNFPGRFSGRQFSNSRSEMNVSTLELGDSALYLCASSILGGTEAFFGQGTRLTVV.

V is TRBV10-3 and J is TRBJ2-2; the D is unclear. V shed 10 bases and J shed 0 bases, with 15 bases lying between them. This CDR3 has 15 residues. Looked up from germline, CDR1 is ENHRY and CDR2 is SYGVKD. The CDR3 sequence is CATLFGLANTGELFF. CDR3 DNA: TGTGCCACCTTGTTCGGCCTGGCGAACACCGGGGAGCTGTTTTTT.

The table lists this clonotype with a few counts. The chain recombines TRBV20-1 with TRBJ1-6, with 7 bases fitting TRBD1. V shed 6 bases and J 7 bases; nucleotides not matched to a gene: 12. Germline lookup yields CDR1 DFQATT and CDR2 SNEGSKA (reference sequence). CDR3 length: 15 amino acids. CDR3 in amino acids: CSATTRTGGNSPLHF. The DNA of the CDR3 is TGCAGTGCCACTACTCGGACAGGTGGCAATTCACCCCTCCACTTT.

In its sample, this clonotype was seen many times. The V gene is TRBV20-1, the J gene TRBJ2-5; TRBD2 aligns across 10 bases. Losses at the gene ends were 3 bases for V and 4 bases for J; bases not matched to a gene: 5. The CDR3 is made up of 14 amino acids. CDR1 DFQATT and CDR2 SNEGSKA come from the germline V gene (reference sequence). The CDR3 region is CSARMGLATETQYF. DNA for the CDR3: TGCAGTGCTAGGATGGGACTAGCGACAGAGACCCAGTACTTC.

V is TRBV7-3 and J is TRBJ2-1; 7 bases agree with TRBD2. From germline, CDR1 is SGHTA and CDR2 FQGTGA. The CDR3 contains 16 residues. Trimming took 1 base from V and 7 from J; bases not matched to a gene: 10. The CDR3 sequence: CASSLNAAGLGNEQFF. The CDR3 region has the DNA TGTGCCAGCAGCTTAAATGCAGCGGGATTAGGGAATGAGCAGTTCTTC.

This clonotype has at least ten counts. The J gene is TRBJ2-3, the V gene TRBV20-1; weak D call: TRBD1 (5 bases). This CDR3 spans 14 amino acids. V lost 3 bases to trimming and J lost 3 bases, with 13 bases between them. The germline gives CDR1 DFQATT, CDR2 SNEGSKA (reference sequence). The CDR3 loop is CSASAGQLTDTQYF. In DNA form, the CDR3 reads TGCAGTGCTAGCGCAGGGCAACTTACAGATACGCAGTATTTT.